This T cell receptor beta chain was obtained from a study of CXCR3-negative and CXCR3-positive naive CD8 T cells. Study observations and caveats: CXCR3-positive naive cells carried more hydrophobic TRB CDR3s than CXCR3-negative naive cells did. Naive subsets had comparable surface CD5, so TRB CDR3 properties gauged TCR strength.

Germline loops: CDR1 SGHRS, CDR2 YFSETQ. The CDR3 runs 12 residues. With respect to this clonotype: Its matching antigen is unknown.

The authors made the TRB cDNA libraries by 5' RACE using UMI labels. From the 5' RACE reads, TCRdb lists one entry per CDR3 protein and no DNA. Its listing shows 90,000 to 95,000 distinct CDR3 sequences. The source is a human donor in good health. Some clones in this sample may be carry-over from other donors' samples. The chain recombines TRBV5-1 with TRBJ1-2. Sequenced input: naive CXCR3- CD8+ T cells from blood. The subset was: CD45RO-CCR7+CD27+CD95- naive CD8+ T cells lacking CXCR3 (TNR3-). CDR3 sequence reads: CASSLGGLPYTF.